Following are 10 T cell receptor beta chains from one sample sequenced in a study of vaccination and CD4 T cells after COVID-19. An Oncomine TCR Beta short-read assay was used to sequence the DNA from cultured CD4+ T cells. TCRdb re-analysed the PCR reads in MiXCR, keeping a single row per CDR3 protein. This table holds approximately 16,000 distinct CDR3 sequences, around three fifths found once. The treatment here: approximately 10-day PBMC culture with coronavirus spike peptide pools or control peptides (ViraFEST assay). No cognate antigen is known for these TCRs. The sequenced sample was CD4+ T cells from blood, cultured in vitro. The receptors were gathered from a human donor who had recovered from COVID-19.

This clonotype was picked up a small number of times. The V and J genes are TRBV24-1 and TRBJ2-2; D is ambiguous. V was cut by 5 bases and J by 7 bases, with 7 bases left in between. CDR3 size: 12 residues. CDR1 is KGHDR and CDR2 is SFDVKD in the germline V gene. The CDR3 DNA follows: TGTGCCACCAGTGTTAGCAGCGGGGAGCTGTTTTTT. Translated, it gives CATSVSSGELFF.

The chain recombines TRBV27 with TRBJ2-2; 7 bases are shared with TRBD2. With 8 bases clipped from V and 4 bases from J, the junction kept 7 bases outside the gene matches. The germline CDR1 and CDR2 sequences are MNHEY and SMNVEV (reference sequence). The CDR3 contains 14 residues. The CDR3 loop is CASRGGAGTGELFF. The CDR3 DNA reads as TGTGCCAGCCGGGGAGGGGCGGGCACCGGGGAGCTGTTTTTT.

V is TRBV20-1 and J is TRBJ2-1, with 9 bases identical to TRBD2. CDR1 is DFQATT, CDR2 SNEGSKA, per germline (reference sequence). The CDR3 is made up of 15 amino acids. The V and J ends lost 5 bases and 3 bases, in that order; junction bases with no gene match: 8. The CDR3 DNA sequence: TGCAGTGCTCACGGACTAGCGCCCATCTACAATGAGCAGTTCTTC. Translated: CSAHGLAPIYNEQFF.

This clonotype occurred once. The chain combines TRBV19 with TRBJ1-1, with 7 bases aligning to TRBD1. Germline loops: CDR1 LNHDA, CDR2 SQIVND (reference sequence). This CDR3 spans 17 amino acids. The V gene end was trimmed by 4 bases and the J gene end by 2 bases; junction bases not matched to a gene: 13. CDR3 sequence (DNA): TGTGCCAGTAGTACGGACAGGCGGCTCGTGGGAAACACTGAAGCTTTCTTT. As protein: CASSTDRRLVGNTEAFF.

This clonotype has just one count. V usage is TRBV6-2 or TRBV6-3 and J usage is TRBJ2-5; maybe TRBD2 (6 bases). Trimming shortened V by 7 bases and J by 4 bases, and 10 bases separated the two germline ends. Germline loops: CDR1 MNHEY, CDR2 SVGEGT. The CDR3 extends over 12 amino acids. CDR3 DNA sequence: TGTGCCAGCACGGTGGGAGGAGAGACCCAGTACTTC. Its translation is CASTVGGETQYF.

This clonotype was counted only a few times. The rearrangement uses TRBV20-1 and TRBJ1-2; D ambiguous. Germline CDR1 reads DFQATT; CDR2 reads SNEGSKA (reference sequence). The V end lost 4 bases, the J end lost 3 bases, and 6 bases lay between the germline ends. The CDR3 sequence is 11 residues long. The CDR3 region is CSATNDYGYTF. CDR3 sequence (DNA): TGCAGTGCTACTAATGACTATGGCTACACCTTC.

The chain combines TRBV2 with TRBJ2-7, with D unresolved. The CDR3 has 15 amino acids. Germline lookup yields CDR1 SNHLY and CDR2 FYNNEI. With 6 bases removed from V and 3 bases from J, the gap between germline ends came to 18 bases. DNA of the CDR3: TGTGCCAGCAGCCCATCGGGCGGCAGAAGCTACGAGCAGTACTTC. This codes for CASSPSGGRSYEQYF.

V gene TRBV27 combines with J gene TRBJ2-2, with 7 bases fitting TRBD1. CDR3 length: 14 amino acids. V trimming: 5 bases; J trimming: 3 bases; junction bases outside the gene matches: 3. Germline V gene data show CDR1 as MNHEY and CDR2 as SMNVEV (reference sequence). The CDR3 loop reads CASSPGQHTGELFF. CDR3 in DNA: TGTGCCAGCAGTCCGGGACAGCACACCGGGGAGCTGTTTTTT.

V is TRBV20-1 and J is TRBJ2-7, with TRBD1 matching 8 bases. Germline CDR1 reads DFQATT; CDR2 reads SNEGSKA (reference sequence). V shed 5 bases, J shed 5 bases, and the junction held 11 bases outside the gene matches. The CDR3 totals 14 residues. The CDR3 region is CSAREDRERNEQYF. CDR3 bases: TGCAGTGCTCGCGAGGACAGGGAGAGGAACGAGCAGTACTTC.

Worth noting for this clonotype: Germline is not matched at one junction end, which may reflect a read error. CDR3 loop: CATSDLGPGWPGELFF. Here the CDR3 DNA reads TGTGCCACAAGTGATTTGGGGCCAGGGTGGCCCGGGGAGCTGTTTTTT. The chain carries TRBV24-1 and TRBJ2-2; possibly TRBD1 for D (5 bases). The CDR3 loop spans 16 amino acids. Germline-derived CDR1 and CDR2 are KGHDR and SFDVKD.